Presented here are 26 T cell receptor beta chains from one specimen sequenced in a study of CD8 T cells in Susac syndrome. RNA in amounts of roughly 0.5 to 1 ug was reverse transcribed with random hexamers. Each CDR3 protein is one row after TCRdb ran MiXCR on the immunoSEQ multiplex PCR reads. The profile shows roughly 80,000 distinct CDR3 sequences, around 94% of them singletons. Sequencing was done on a sample of CD8+ T cells from PBMCs. These receptor sequences come from a human donor with Susac syndrome.

V gene TRBV29-1 combines with J gene TRBJ2-1; D perhaps matches TRBD1 (5 bases). V dropped 6 bases and J dropped 7 bases, with 10 bases sitting between them. Germline CDR1 reads SQVTM; CDR2 reads ANQGSEA. The CDR3 runs 11 residues. CDR3 in DNA: TGCAGCGTGGACCACAGGAATGAGCAGTTCTTC. It codes for CSVDHRNEQFF.

The chain combines TRBV11-2 with TRBJ2-4, with D unclear. V was pared by 2 bases and J by 7 bases, with 12 bases between. Germline V gene lookup returns CDR1 SGHAT and CDR2 FQNNGV. The CDR3 has 14 residues. CDR3 sequence (DNA): TGTGCCAGCAGCTTAACAGAAGGAAGTAACATTCAGTACTTC. Protein: CASSLTEGSNIQYF.

The rearrangement joins TRBV7-9 to TRBJ1-2; D unresolved. The CDR3 has 13 amino acids. The germline V and J ends were trimmed by 3 bases and 3 bases, with 8 bases remaining between them. Germline values: CDR1 SEHNR, CDR2 FQNEAQ (reference sequence). CDR3: CASSFGQDYGYTF. The CDR3, as DNA: TGTGCCAGCAGCTTCGGCCAGGACTATGGCTACACCTTC.

CDR3 coding DNA: TGTGCCAGCATTGACCCCAAAAGGGGTTACGAGCAGTACTTC. This gives the protein CASIDPKRGYEQYF. The J gene is TRBJ2-7, the V gene TRBV2; D perhaps matches TRBD1 (5 bases). This CDR3 contains 14 residues. CDR1 is SNHLY, CDR2 FYNNEI, per germline. The V end was cut by 7 bases, the J end by 4 bases, with 17 bases between.

The chain joins TRBV29-1 to TRBJ2-1, with no clear D. The V end was cut by 6 bases, the J end by 7 bases, with 10 bases between. The CDR3 is made up of 11 amino acids. CDR1 SQVTM and CDR2 ANQGSEA come from the germline V gene. The CDR3 bases are TGCAGCGTCCCCATAGGTAATGAGCAGTTCTTC. It translates to CSVPIGNEQFF.

For the CDR3, the DNA is TGTGCCACCAGTGGTCCAAGGACAGGGCAATACGAGCAGTACTTC. Translating it yields CATSGPRTGQYEQYF. The chain employs TRBV24-1 and TRBJ2-7, with 8 bases aligning to TRBD1. Germline V gene lookup returns CDR1 KGHDR and CDR2 SFDVKD. The CDR3 sequence is 15 residues long. V lost 5 bases, J lost 4 bases, and 9 bases stayed unmatched.

Concerning this clonotype itself: An end of the junction does not agree with germline; a read error may underlie this. The rearrangement uses TRBV2 and TRBJ2-2; the match to TRBD1 covers 7 bases. Per the germline V gene, CDR1 is SNHLY and CDR2 is FYNNEI. The CDR3 runs to 16 residues. CDR3 residues: CASREGQASWPGELFF. CDR3 DNA sequence: TGTGCCAGCAGAGAAGGACAGGCATCTTGGCCCGGGGAGCTGTTTTTT. Together with reference TRBV2 and TRBJ2-2, the CDR3 gives the full variable domain: EPEVTQTPSHQVTQMGQEVILRCVPISNHLYFYWYRQILGQKVEFLVSFYNNEISEKSEIFDDQFSVERPDGSNFTLKIRSTKLEDSAMYFCASREGQASWPGELFFGEGSRLTVL.

The chain carries TRBV2 and TRBJ2-3; 8 nucleotides match TRBD2. Germline V lookup: CDR1 SNHLY, CDR2 FYNNEI. V lost 10 bases, J lost 4 bases, and 1 base stayed unmatched. This CDR3 is 11 amino acids long. The CDR3 nucleotides are TGTGCCACCGGGGGGGCAGATACGCAGTATTTT. This sequence encodes CATGGADTQYF.

V gene TRBV20-1 combines with J gene TRBJ2-7, with TRBD2 identical over 12 bases. The CDR3 sequence is 16 residues long. After removal of 0 bases from V and 4 bases from J, the junction contained 7 bases not matched to a gene. The germline V gene encodes CDR1 DFQATT and CDR2 SNEGSKA (reference sequence). The CDR3 spells CSAREGTGTSGYEQYF. In nucleotides, the CDR3 is TGCAGTGCTAGAGAGGGAACCGGGACTAGCGGGTACGAGCAGTACTTC.

V gene TRBV7-8 combines with J gene TRBJ2-3; D is unclear. Germline V gene sequence: CDR1 SGHVS, CDR2 FQNEAQ. This CDR3 comprises 16 residues. Trimming cost V 1 base and J 2 bases, with 13 bases left between them. CDR3 sequence: CASSLVYPEPTDTQYF. The CDR3 nucleotides are TGTGCCAGCAGCTTAGTGTATCCTGAACCCACAGATACGCAGTATTTT. Full variable domain (outside the CDR3, taken from reference TRBV7-8 and TRBJ2-3): GAGVSQSPRYKVAKRGQDVALRCDPISGHVSLFWYQQALGQGPEFLTYFQNEAQLDKSGLPSDRFFAERPEGSVSTLKIQRTQQEDSAVYLCASSLVYPEPTDTQYFGPGTRLTVL.

The V call is TRBV5-5, the J call TRBJ2-7; 10 nucleotides match TRBD1. The CDR3 contains 14 residues. In germline, CDR1 is SGHKS, CDR2 YYEKEE (reference sequence). The J segment lost 3 bases and the V segment lost 4 bases, leaving 4 bases of the junction unmatched. The chain's CDR3 is CASSRGDRGYEQYF. The CDR3 nucleotides are TGTGCCAGCAGCAGAGGGGACAGGGGCTACGAGCAGTACTTC.

The chain is built from TRBV7-2 and TRBJ1-1, with unresolved D. The germline V and J ends were trimmed by 3 bases and 4 bases, with 9 bases remaining between them. The CDR3 has 13 amino acids. Per the germline V gene, CDR1 is SGHTA and CDR2 is FQGNSA. The DNA for the CDR3 is TGTGCCAGCAGCTTTTGGGAAAGCACTGAAGCTTTCTTT. This codes for CASSFWESTEAFF.

J is TRBJ2-3 and V is TRBV12-3 or TRBV12-4, with 7 nucleotides matching TRBD1. J gave up 4 bases and V 2 bases, and 3 bases lay outside the gene matches. There are 14 residues in the CDR3. The CDR3 DNA follows: TGTGCCAGCAGTTTAACGCAGGGGGCAGATACGCAGTATTTT. This codes for CASSLTQGADTQYF.

The chain recombines TRBV9 with TRBJ1-4; D gene ambiguous. The germline CDR1 and CDR2 sequences are SGDLS and YYNGEE. V lost 4 bases to trimming and J lost 4 bases, with 11 bases between them. The CDR3 runs to 14 residues. The CDR3 nucleotides are TGTGCCAGCAGCCAGAGAGGAGTTAATGAAAAACTGTTTTTT. Its protein is CASSQRGVNEKLFF. The complete variable domain, with remaining parts taken from reference TRBV9 and TRBJ1-4, reads DSGVTQTPKHLITATGQRVTLRCSPRSGDLSVYWYQQSLDQGLQFLIQYYNGEERAKGNILERFSAQQFPDLHSELNLSSLELGDSALYFCASSQRGVNEKLFFGSGTQLSVL.

V gene TRBV20-1 combines with J gene TRBJ1-1, with no clear D. V lost 3 bases to trimming and J lost 1 base, with 12 bases between them. The CDR3 covers 14 residues. From germline, CDR1 is DFQATT and CDR2 SNEGSKA (reference sequence). The CDR3 DNA is TGCAGTGCTAGGGTTCGGCAAGCGAACACTGAAGCTTTCTTT. This translates into CSARVRQANTEAFF.

The rearrangement links TRBV28 to TRBJ1-5; D remains ambiguous. Germline-derived CDR1 and CDR2 are MDHEN and SYDVKM. V was clipped by 2 bases and J by 2 bases, with 4 bases between them. The CDR3 consists of 13 residues. CDR3 in DNA: TGTGCCAGCAGTTTACACCGCAATCAGCCCCAGCATTTT. Its protein is CASSLHRNQPQHF.

The CDR3 DNA sequence: TGTGCCAGCAGCATGGGACTAGCGGGGTTCAATGAGCAGTTCTTC. Translation gives CASSMGLAGFNEQFF. The chain couples TRBV11-2 to TRBJ2-1; 13 bases map to TRBD2. The length of the CDR3 is 15 residues. V shed 5 bases, J shed 6 bases, and the junction held 4 bases outside the gene matches. The V gene's germline CDR1 is SGHAT and CDR2 FQNNGV.

The chain employs TRBV6-6 and TRBJ2-7; D might be TRBD1 (5 bases). From germline, CDR1 is MNHNY and CDR2 SVGAGI (reference sequence). V was pared by 1 base and J by 0 bases, with 7 bases between. This CDR3 contains 14 residues. The CDR3 DNA is TGTGCCAGCAGTTACTACCAGGGCTCCTACGAGCAGTACTTC. Translation gives CASSYYQGSYEQYF.

CDR3 in amino acids: CASQVGGYEQYF. The DNA of the CDR3 is TGTGCCTCACAGGTTGGTGGGTACGAGCAGTACTTC. This chain connects TRBV28 to TRBJ2-7; D may be TRBD1 (5 bases). The germline CDR1 and CDR2 sequences are MDHEN and SYDVKM. This CDR3 is built from 12 residues. V lost 11 bases to trimming and J lost 4 bases, with 15 bases between them.

The chain recombines TRBV9 with TRBJ2-3, with 7 bases identical to TRBD2. The CDR3 length is 14 residues. Germline CDR1 and CDR2: SGDLS and YYNGEE. V shed 4 bases, J shed 4 bases, and the junction held 6 bases outside the gene matches. The CDR3, as DNA: TGTGCCAGCAGCTCCCGACTAGCTCCAGATACGCAGTATTTT. Its protein is CASSSRLAPDTQYF.

This clonotype appeared a single time. This chain connects TRBV5-1 to TRBJ1-2; D gene uncertain. This CDR3 is built from 12 residues. Deletions cut 3 bases from V and 5 bases from J, with 8 bases between. From germline, CDR1 is SGHRS and CDR2 YFSETQ. The CDR3, as DNA: TGCGCCAGCAGCTCCGGCGATTATGGCTACACCTTC. Its protein is CASSSGDYGYTF.

The chain combines TRBV7-9 with TRBJ2-7; D is uncertain. Germline CDR1 SEHNR, CDR2 FQNEAQ (reference sequence). The CDR3 totals 10 residues. The germline V and J ends were trimmed by 5 bases and 6 bases, with 5 bases remaining between them. The CDR3: CASSPTEQYF. The CDR3, as DNA: TGTGCCAGCAGCCCCACCGAGCAGTACTTC. The full variable domain, completed using reference TRBV7-9 and TRBJ2-7, is DTGVSQNPRHKITKRGQNVTFRCDPISEHNRLYWYRQTLGQGPEFLTYFQNEAQLEKSRLLSDRFSAERPKGSFSTLEIQRTEQGDSAMYLCASSPTEQYFGPGTRLTVT.

The genes are TRBV5-4 and TRBJ1-6; D ambiguous. CDR3 size: 13 residues. Trimming cost V 5 bases and J 6 bases, with 9 bases left between them. Germline CDR1 SGHNT, CDR2 YYREEE (reference sequence). The CDR3 nucleotides read TGTGCCAGCAGAGCGGATGGTAATTCACCCCTCCACTTT. This gives the protein CASRADGNSPLHF.

The table lists this clonotype with a few counts. DNA for the CDR3: TGTGCCAGCAGCGCCAGGGGGAGGGACGAGCAGTACTTC. It codes for CASSARGRDEQYF. The gene calls are TRBV9 and TRBJ2-7; D tentatively fits TRBD1 or TRBD2 (7 bases each). The CDR3 runs to 13 residues. CDR1 and CDR2 from the germline V gene are SGDLS and YYNGEE. V lost 3 bases and J lost 5, with 12 bases in between.

The V gene is TRBV12-3 or TRBV12-4, the J gene TRBJ1-2; the D is unclear. This CDR3 comprises 16 residues. V was clipped by 5 bases and J by 4 bases, with 20 bases between them. CDR3 sequence: CASSPTIEVYSYGYTF. Written as DNA, the CDR3 is TGTGCCAGCAGTCCCACTATTGAGGTCTATAGCTATGGCTACACCTTC.

V and J are TRBV4-3 and TRBJ2-5; D is possibly TRBD1 or TRBD2 (6 bases each). Trimming cost V 4 bases and J 5 bases, with 17 bases left between them. CDR1 is LGHNA, CDR2 YSLEER, per germline. The CDR3 covers 15 residues. Written as DNA, the CDR3 is TGCGCCAGCAGCCGACTCTGGGGGGCGGGGGAGACCCAGTACTTC. It specifies CASSRLWGAGETQYF.